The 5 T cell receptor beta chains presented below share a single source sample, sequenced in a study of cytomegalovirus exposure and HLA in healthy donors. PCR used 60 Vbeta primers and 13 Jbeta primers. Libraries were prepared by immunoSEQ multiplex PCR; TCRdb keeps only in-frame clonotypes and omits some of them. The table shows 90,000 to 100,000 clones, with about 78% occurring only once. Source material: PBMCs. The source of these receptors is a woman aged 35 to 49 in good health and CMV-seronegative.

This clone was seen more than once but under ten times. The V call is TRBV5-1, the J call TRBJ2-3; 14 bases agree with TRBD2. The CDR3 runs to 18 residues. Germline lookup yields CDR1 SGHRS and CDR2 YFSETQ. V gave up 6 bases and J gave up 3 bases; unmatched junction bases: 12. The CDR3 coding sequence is TGCGCCAGCACCTATAGGACTAGCGGGAGGATCGTGACAGATACGCAGTATTTT. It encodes CASTYRTSGRIVTDTQYF.

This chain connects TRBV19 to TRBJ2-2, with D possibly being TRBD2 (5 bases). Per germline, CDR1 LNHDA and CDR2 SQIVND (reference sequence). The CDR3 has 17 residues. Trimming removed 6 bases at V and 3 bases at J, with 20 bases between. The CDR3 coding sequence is TGTGCCAGTAGCGGTTTAGACGGGAACACTTACACCGGGGAGCTGTTTTTT. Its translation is CASSGLDGNTYTGELFF.

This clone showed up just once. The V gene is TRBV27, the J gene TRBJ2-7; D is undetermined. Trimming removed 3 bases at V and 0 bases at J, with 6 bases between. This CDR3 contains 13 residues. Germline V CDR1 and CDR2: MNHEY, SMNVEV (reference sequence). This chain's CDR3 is CASSFSRSYEQYF. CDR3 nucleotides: TGTGCCAGCAGTTTCTCGCGCTCCTACGAGCAGTACTTC.

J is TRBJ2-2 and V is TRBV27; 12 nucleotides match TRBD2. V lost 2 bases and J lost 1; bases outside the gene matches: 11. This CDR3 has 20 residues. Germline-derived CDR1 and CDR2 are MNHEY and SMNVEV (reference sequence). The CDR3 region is CASSLRSASGRVGNTGELFF. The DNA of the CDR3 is TGTGCCAGCAGTTTACGGTCCGCTAGCGGGAGGGTAGGGAACACCGGGGAGCTGTTTTTT.

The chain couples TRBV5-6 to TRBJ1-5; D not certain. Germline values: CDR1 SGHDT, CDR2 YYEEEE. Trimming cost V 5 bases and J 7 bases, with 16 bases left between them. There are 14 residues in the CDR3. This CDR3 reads CASSLSGGNQPQHF. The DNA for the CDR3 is TGTGCCAGCAGTCTGTCGGGAGGGAACCAGCCCCAGCATTTT.